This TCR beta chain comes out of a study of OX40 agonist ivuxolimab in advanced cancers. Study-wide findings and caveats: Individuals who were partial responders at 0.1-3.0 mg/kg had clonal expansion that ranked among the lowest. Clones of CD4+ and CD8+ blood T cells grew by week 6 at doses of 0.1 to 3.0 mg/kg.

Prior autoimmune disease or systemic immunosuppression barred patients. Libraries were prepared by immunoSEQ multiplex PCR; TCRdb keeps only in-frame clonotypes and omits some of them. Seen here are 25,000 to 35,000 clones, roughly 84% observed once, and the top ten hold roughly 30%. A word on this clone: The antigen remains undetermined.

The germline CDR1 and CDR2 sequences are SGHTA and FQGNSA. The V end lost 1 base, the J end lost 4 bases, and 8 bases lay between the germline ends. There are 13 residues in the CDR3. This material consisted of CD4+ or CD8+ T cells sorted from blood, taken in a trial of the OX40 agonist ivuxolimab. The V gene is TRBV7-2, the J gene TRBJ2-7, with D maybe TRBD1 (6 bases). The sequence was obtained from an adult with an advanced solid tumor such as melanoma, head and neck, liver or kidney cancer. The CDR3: CASSLEGTYEQYF. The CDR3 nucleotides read TGTGCCAGCAGCTTAGAAGGGACATACGAGCAGTACTTC.